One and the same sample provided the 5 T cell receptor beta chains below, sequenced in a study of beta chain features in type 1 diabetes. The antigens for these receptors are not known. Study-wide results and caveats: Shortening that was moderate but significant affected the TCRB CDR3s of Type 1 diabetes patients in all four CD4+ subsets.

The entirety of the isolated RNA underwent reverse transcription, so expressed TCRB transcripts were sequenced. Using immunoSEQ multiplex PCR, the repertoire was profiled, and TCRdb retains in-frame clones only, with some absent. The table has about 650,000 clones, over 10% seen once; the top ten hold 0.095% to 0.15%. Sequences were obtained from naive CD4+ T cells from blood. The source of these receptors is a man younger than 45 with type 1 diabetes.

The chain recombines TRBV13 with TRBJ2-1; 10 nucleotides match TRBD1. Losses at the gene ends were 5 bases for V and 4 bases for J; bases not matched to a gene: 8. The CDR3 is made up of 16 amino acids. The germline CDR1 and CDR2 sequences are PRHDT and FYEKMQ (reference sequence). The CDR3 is CASSKLPGQGYNEQFF. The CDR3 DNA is TGTGCCAGCAGCAAATTACCGGGACAGGGGTACAATGAGCAGTTCTTC.

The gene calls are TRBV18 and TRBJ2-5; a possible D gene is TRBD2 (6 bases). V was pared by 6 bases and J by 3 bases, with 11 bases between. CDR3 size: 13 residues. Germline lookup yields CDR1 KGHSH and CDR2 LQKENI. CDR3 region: CASSQRREETQYF. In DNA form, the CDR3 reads TGTGCCAGCTCTCAGCGGAGGGAAGAGACCCAGTACTTC.

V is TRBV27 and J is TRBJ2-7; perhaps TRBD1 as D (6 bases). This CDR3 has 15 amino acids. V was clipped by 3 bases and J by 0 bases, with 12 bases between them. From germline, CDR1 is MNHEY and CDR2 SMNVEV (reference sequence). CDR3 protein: CASSFQGPISYEQYF. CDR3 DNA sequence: TGTGCCAGCAGTTTTCAGGGGCCTATCTCCTACGAGCAGTACTTC.

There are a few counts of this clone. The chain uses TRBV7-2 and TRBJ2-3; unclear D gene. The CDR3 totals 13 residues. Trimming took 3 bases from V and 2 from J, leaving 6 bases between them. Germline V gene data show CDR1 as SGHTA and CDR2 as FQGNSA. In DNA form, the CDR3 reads TGTGCCAGCAGCTTCGCCGACACAGATACGCAGTATTTT. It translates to CASSFADTDTQYF.

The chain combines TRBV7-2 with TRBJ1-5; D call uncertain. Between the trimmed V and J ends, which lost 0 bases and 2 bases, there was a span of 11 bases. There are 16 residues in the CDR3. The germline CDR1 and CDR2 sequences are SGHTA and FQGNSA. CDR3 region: CASSLAGSVGNQPQHF. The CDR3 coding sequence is TGTGCCAGCAGCTTAGCAGGGAGTGTCGGCAATCAGCCCCAGCATTTT.